A single sample gave rise to the 21 T cell receptor beta chains below, sequenced in a study of beta chain features in type 1 diabetes. As every portion of the isolated RNA was reverse transcribed, the sequencing read expressed TCRB transcripts. Profiled with immunoSEQ multiplex PCR; TCRdb holds only in-frame clones, not every one. Of around 350,000 clones listed, roughly 12% are singletons. Specimen: naive CD4+ T cells from blood. These receptors all stem from a man aged 18-30 years in good health.

This chain links TRBV28 with TRBJ2-1; TRBD2 aligns across 13 bases. Germline V lookup: CDR1 MDHEN, CDR2 SYDVKM. The ends lost 3 bases at V and 9 bases at J; junction bases unmatched: 8. The CDR3 is 16 amino acids. As DNA, the CDR3 is TGTGCCAGCAGTTTGCTAACTAGCGGGAGGGGCCGTGAGCAGTTCTTC. Its protein is CASSLLTSGRGREQFF.

The chain carries TRBV7-3 and TRBJ2-3; TRBD2 might be the D (6 bases). Between the trimmed V and J ends, which lost 5 bases and 3 bases, there was a span of 15 bases. The CDR3 has 15 residues. Looked up from germline, CDR1 is SGHTA and CDR2 is FQGTGA. The CDR3 DNA is TGTGCCAGCAGCGCCCTACTAGGGAGGACAGATACGCAGTATTTT. Protein product: CASSALLGRTDTQYF.

This clone has only a few counts. The rearrangement uses TRBV19 and TRBJ2-5, with a tentative D call TRBD2 (6 bases). There are 14 residues in the CDR3. The germline CDR1 and CDR2 sequences are LNHDA and SQIVND (reference sequence). V gave up 5 bases and J gave up 2 bases, with 12 bases separating them. The CDR3 region has the DNA TGTGCCAGTAGTCCCTCTAGCGCTCAAGAGACCCAGTACTTC. It translates to CASSPSSAQETQYF.

This clone occurred a few times. The genes are TRBV11-1 and TRBJ1-2; TRBD1 might be the D (6 bases). Deletions cut 3 bases from V and 7 bases from J, with 12 bases between. The CDR3 length is 13 residues. CDR1 and CDR2 from the germline V gene are SGHAT and FQDESV (reference sequence). Here the CDR3 DNA reads TGTGCCAGCAGCTTTTTGGGACATGGTGGCTACACCTTC. This codes for CASSFLGHGGYTF.

This clone has a single count. This rearrangement joins TRBV7-2 to TRBJ1-1; D may be TRBD1 (5 bases). Between the trimmed V and J ends, which lost 5 bases and 2 bases, there was a span of 21 bases. CDR3 length: 17 amino acids. CDR1 is SGHTA, CDR2 FQGNSA, per germline. The CDR3 reads CASSGGGQSLVNTEAFF. The DNA for the CDR3 is TGTGCCAGCAGCGGGGGAGGGCAGAGCCTAGTAAACACTGAAGCTTTCTTT. Full variable domain (rest looked up from reference TRBV7-2 and TRBJ1-1): GAGVSQSPSNKVTEKGKDVELRCDPISGHTALYWYRQSLGQGLEFLIYFQGNSAPDKSGLPSDRFSAERTGGSVSTLTIQRTQQEDSAVYLCASSGGGQSLVNTEAFFGQGTRLTVV.

The V gene is TRBV6-5, the J gene TRBJ1-5; D might be TRBD1 (5 bases). Germline CDR1 and CDR2: MNHEY and SVGAGI. This CDR3 spans 15 amino acids. Trimming cost V 4 bases and J 8 bases, with 18 bases left between them. CDR3 DNA sequence: TGTGCCAGCAGTTCCAACGCCCAGGGTAGCAAGCCCCAGCATTTT. Translation gives CASSSNAQGSKPQHF.

This clone was observed a few times. The chain carries TRBV28 and TRBJ2-3; 7 bases are a match to TRBD2. V shed 8 bases, J shed 4 bases, and the junction held 6 bases outside the gene matches. This CDR3 contains 13 residues. The germline CDR1 and CDR2 sequences are MDHEN and SYDVKM. The CDR3 DNA reads as TGTGCCAGCGGGCTAGCGGCCCCAGATACGCAGTATTTT. Encoded protein: CASGLAAPDTQYF.

The chain uses TRBV9 and TRBJ2-7; a possible D gene is TRBD1 (7 bases). The CDR3 extends over 15 amino acids. The ends were cut back, 2 bases at V and 4 bases at J, with 16 bases in the middle. Germline V lookup: CDR1 SGDLS, CDR2 YYNGEE. The CDR3 sequence is CASSVSARGEYEQYF. CDR3 nucleotides: TGTGCCAGCAGCGTGAGTGCCAGGGGGGAATACGAGCAGTACTTC. The entire variable domain, with the rest obtained from reference TRBV9 and TRBJ2-7, is as follows: DSGVTQTPKHLITATGQRVTLRCSPRSGDLSVYWYQQSLDQGLQFLIQYYNGEERAKGNILERFSAQQFPDLHSELNLSSLELGDSALYFCASSVSARGEYEQYFGPGTRLTVT.

This sequence joins TRBV4-1 and TRBJ2-7, with a weak D call TRBD1 (7 bases). V was clipped by 1 base and J by 2 bases, with 12 bases between them. CDR1 and CDR2 (germline): MGHRA, YSYEKL. The CDR3 length is 15 residues. CDR3 coding DNA: TGCGCCAGCAGCCAAGGCGGCGGGACAGCCTACGAGCAGTACTTC. It specifies CASSQGGGTAYEQYF.

This clone was counted a single time. The junction shows a germline mismatch at one end, possibly a read error. V and J are TRBV18 and TRBJ1-4; D unresolved. This CDR3 has 16 amino acids. Germline loops: CDR1 KGHSH, CDR2 LQKENI. The CDR3 DNA is TGTGCCAGCTCCCCACGACAAACGTCAACTAATGAAAAACTGTTTTTT. This translates into CASSPRQTSTNEKLFF.

This clone was counted only a few times. J is TRBJ2-7 and V is TRBV7-3; 9 nucleotides line up with TRBD1. Germline V CDR1 and CDR2: SGHTA, FQGTGA. J gave up 6 bases and V 5 bases, and 8 bases lay outside the gene matches. There are 14 residues in the CDR3. CDR3 sequence reads: CASSDTGGYSEQYF. In nucleotides, the CDR3 is TGTGCCAGCAGCGATACAGGGGGCTATAGCGAGCAGTACTTC.

This clone was recorded a few times. The chain recombines TRBV28 with TRBJ2-7, with 10 nucleotides matching TRBD2. V lost 5 bases and J lost 4; bases outside the gene matches: 5. The CDR3 consists of 14 residues. Germline lookup yields CDR1 MDHEN and CDR2 SYDVKM. The DNA of the CDR3 is TGTGCCAGCAGTCTCGGACTAGCGGTATACGAGCAGTACTTC. It specifies CASSLGLAVYEQYF.

This clone was recorded a few times. The chain joins TRBV5-1 to TRBJ2-5; no definite D call. Matching the DNA end better, TRBJ2-7 makes the J call doubtful. The CDR3 is made up of 13 amino acids. Germline V CDR1 and CDR2: SGHRS, YFSETQ. The CDR3, as DNA: TGCGCCAGCAGCTTGGGTCTGAACTACGAGCAGTACTTC. Its protein is CASSLGLNYEQYF.

This clone was counted only a few times. The chain recombines TRBV28 with TRBJ2-5; D perhaps matches TRBD2 (6 bases). Trimming left V 6 bases short and J 2 bases short, with 16 bases between. Germline values: CDR1 MDHEN, CDR2 SYDVKM. The CDR3 sequence is 15 residues long. DNA for the CDR3: TGTGCCAGCAGCCTGGGTGGAGGGTTACAAGAGACCCAGTACTTC. Translation gives CASSLGGGLQETQYF.

This clone showed up just a few times. The chain is built from TRBV5-5 and TRBJ1-1; TRBD1 aligns across 10 bases. V shed 0 bases, J shed 6 bases, and the junction held 5 bases outside the gene matches. The length of the CDR3 is 15 residues. Germline CDR1 is SGHKS and CDR2 is YYEKEE (reference sequence). CDR3 region: CASSLERGTGAEAFF. The CDR3 nucleotides are TGTGCCAGCAGCTTGGAGCGGGGGACAGGGGCTGAAGCTTTCTTT.

About this clone itself: In the same sample, other DNA sequences code for this CDR3. The chain employs TRBV7-9 and TRBJ1-1; D is perhaps TRBD1 (6 bases). Germline CDR1 reads SEHNR; CDR2 reads FQNEAQ (reference sequence). The CDR3 is 13 amino acids. Trimming stripped 1 base from V and 4 bases from J, with 7 bases between. CDR3 coding DNA: TGTGCCAGCAGCTTAGAAGGGGGCACTGAAGCTTTCTTT. Its translation: CASSLEGGTEAFF.

This clone was detected a few times. The rearrangement joins TRBV25-1 to TRBJ1-2; D not resolved. CDR3 length equals 13 residues. Germline V lookup: CDR1 MGHDK, CDR2 SYGVNS. V shed 4 bases and J shed 4 bases, with 10 bases lying between them. The CDR3 bases are TGTGCCAGCAGTGCCGCAGCGAGCTATGGCTACACCTTC. It codes for CASSAAASYGYTF.

This clone appeared a few times. V gene TRBV7-2 combines with J gene TRBJ1-2; tentative D call: TRBD1 (5 bases). V was shortened by 4 bases and J by 0 bases, with 15 bases between the two germline ends. Per the germline V gene, CDR1 is SGHTA and CDR2 is FQGNSA. The CDR3 length is 16 residues. The CDR3 spells CASSWGGRVANYGYTF. The CDR3 bases are TGTGCCAGCAGCTGGGGGGGACGGGTCGCTAACTATGGCTACACCTTC. The whole variable domain, filled in from reference TRBV7-2 and TRBJ1-2, reads GAGVSQSPSNKVTEKGKDVELRCDPISGHTALYWYRQSLGQGLEFLIYFQGNSAPDKSGLPSDRFSAERTGGSVSTLTIQRTQQEDSAVYLCASSWGGRVANYGYTFGSGTRLTVV.

This chain links TRBV28 with TRBJ1-4, with 7 bases identical to TRBD1. Germline V gene data show CDR1 as MDHEN and CDR2 as SYDVKM. The length of the CDR3 is 15 residues. The V and J ends lost 6 bases and 7 bases, in that order; junction bases with no gene match: 11. CDR3 nucleotides: TGTGCCAGCAGAAATAACAGGGGAGGTGGTGAAAAACTGTTTTTT. Protein sequence: CASRNNRGGGEKLFF.

This clone was counted a few times. The V and J genes are TRBV7-2 and TRBJ2-3; a possible D gene is TRBD2 (6 bases). The ends were cut back, 5 bases at V and 3 bases at J, with 15 bases in the middle. This CDR3 contains 15 residues. Germline CDR1 SGHTA, CDR2 FQGNSA. The CDR3 DNA is TGTGCCAGCAGCCACACCCGGGAGATGACAGATACGCAGTATTTT. Translating it yields CASSHTREMTDTQYF.

J is TRBJ2-2 and V is TRBV7-8; D may be TRBD2 (5 bases). Trimming left V 1 base short and J 4 bases short, with 10 bases between. The germline CDR1 and CDR2 sequences are SGHVS and FQNEAQ. The CDR3 has 15 residues. Written as DNA, the CDR3 is TGTGCCAGCAGCTTAGTACTGAGGGCCACCGGGGAGCTGTTTTTT. Protein: CASSLVLRATGELFF.